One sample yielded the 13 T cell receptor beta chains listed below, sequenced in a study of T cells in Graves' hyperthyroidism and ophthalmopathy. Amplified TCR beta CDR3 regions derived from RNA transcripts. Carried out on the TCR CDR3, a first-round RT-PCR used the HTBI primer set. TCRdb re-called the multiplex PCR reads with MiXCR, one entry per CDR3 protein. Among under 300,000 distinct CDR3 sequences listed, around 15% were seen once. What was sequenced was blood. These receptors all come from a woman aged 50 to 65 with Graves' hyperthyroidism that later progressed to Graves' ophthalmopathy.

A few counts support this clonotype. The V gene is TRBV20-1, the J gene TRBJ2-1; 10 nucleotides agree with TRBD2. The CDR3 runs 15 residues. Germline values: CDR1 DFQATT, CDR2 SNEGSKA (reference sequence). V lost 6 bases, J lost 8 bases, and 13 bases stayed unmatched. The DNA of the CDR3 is TGCAGTGCCCCCCCCGCTAGCGGGAGTTACGATGAGCAGTTCTTC. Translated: CSAPPASGSYDEQFF.

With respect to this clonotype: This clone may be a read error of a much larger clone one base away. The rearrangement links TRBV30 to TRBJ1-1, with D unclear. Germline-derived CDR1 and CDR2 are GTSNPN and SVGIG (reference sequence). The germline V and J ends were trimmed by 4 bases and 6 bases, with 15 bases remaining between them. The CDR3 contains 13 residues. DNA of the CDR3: TGTGCCTGGATCTCTTACGGCAACGCTGAAGCTTTCTTT. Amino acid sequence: CAWISYGNAEAFF.

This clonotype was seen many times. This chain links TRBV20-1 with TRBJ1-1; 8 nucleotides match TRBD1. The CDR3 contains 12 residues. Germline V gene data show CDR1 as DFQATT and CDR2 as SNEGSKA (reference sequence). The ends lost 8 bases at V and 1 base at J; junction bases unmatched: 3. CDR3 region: CSPDRENTEAFF. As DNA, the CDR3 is TGCAGTCCGGACAGGGAGAACACTGAAGCTTTCTTT.

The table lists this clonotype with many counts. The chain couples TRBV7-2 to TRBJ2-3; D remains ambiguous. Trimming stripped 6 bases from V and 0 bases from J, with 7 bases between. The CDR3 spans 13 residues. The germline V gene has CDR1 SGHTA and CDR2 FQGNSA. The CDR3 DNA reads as TGTGCCAGCAGGCGAGCTAGCACAGATACGCAGTATTTT. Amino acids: CASRRASTDTQYF.

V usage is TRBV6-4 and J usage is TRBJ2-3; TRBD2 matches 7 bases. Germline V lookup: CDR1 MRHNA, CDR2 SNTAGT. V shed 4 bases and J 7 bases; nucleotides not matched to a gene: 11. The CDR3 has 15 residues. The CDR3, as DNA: TGTGCCAGCAGTGCGGCCATGAGGGAGGGAAATACGCAGTATTTT. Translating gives CASSAAMREGNTQYF.

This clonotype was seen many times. Here the CDR3 DNA reads TGCAGTGCGGTCGACAGGGCCCACTCCTACGAGCAGTACTTC. This encodes CSAVDRAHSYEQYF. The chain recombines TRBV20-1 with TRBJ2-7, with 7 bases lining up with TRBD1. Trimming at V came to 6 bases and at J to 0 bases, leaving 8 bases not matched to a gene. From germline, CDR1 is DFQATT and CDR2 SNEGSKA (reference sequence). This CDR3 has 14 amino acids.

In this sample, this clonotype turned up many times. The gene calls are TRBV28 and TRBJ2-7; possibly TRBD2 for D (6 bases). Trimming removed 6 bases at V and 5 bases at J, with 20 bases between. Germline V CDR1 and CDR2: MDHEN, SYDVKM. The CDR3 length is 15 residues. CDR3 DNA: TGTGCCAGCAGCCCCGTGGGAGGTCTGATCCACGAGCAGTACTTC. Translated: CASSPVGGLIHEQYF.

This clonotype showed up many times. The DNA of the CDR3 is TGCAGTGCGCGCCATTTCGGAGCGGACACTTACTATGGTGGCTACACCTTC. Translation gives CSARHFGADTYYGGYTF. The V call is TRBV20-1, the J call TRBJ1-2; tentatively, D is TRBD1 (5 bases). Germline CDR1 reads DFQATT; CDR2 reads SNEGSKA (reference sequence). V was pared by 6 bases and J by 7 bases, with 30 bases between. The CDR3 length is 17 residues.

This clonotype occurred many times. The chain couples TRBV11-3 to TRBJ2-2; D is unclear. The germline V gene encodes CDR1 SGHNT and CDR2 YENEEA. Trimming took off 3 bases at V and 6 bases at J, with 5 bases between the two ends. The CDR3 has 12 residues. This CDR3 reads CASSFPAGELFF. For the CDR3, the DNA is TGTGCCAGCAGCTTTCCCGCCGGGGAGCTGTTTTTT.

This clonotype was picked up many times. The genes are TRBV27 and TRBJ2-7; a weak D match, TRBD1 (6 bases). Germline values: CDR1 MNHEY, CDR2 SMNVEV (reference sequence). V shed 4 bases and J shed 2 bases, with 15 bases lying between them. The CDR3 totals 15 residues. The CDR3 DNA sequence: TGTGCCAGCAGTTCCCTCCCCAGGGGAGCCTACGAGCAGTACTTC. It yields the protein CASSSLPRGAYEQYF.

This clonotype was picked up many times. This CDR3 reads CSAYPLAANNEQFF. The CDR3 DNA is TGCAGTGCTTACCCTCTCGCGGCCAACAATGAGCAGTTCTTC. The chain employs TRBV20-1 and TRBJ2-1; D gene unclear. The CDR3 totals 14 residues. Per the germline V gene, CDR1 is DFQATT and CDR2 is SNEGSKA (reference sequence). The V end lost 5 bases, the J end lost 5 bases, and 16 bases lay between the germline ends.

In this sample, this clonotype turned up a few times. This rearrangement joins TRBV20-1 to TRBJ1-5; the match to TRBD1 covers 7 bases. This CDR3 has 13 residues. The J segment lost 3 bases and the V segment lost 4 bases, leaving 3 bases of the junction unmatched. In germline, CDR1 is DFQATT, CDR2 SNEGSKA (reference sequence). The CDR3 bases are TGCAGTGCTACGGGACAGTTCAATCAGCCCCAGCATTTT. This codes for CSATGQFNQPQHF.

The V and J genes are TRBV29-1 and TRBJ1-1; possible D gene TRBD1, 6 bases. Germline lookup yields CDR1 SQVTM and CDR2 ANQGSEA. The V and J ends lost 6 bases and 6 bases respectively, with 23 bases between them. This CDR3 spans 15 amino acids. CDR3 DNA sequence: TGCAGCGTCGACGAAACCCGAACAGGGTCTCCTGAAGCTTTCTTT. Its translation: CSVDETRTGSPEAFF.